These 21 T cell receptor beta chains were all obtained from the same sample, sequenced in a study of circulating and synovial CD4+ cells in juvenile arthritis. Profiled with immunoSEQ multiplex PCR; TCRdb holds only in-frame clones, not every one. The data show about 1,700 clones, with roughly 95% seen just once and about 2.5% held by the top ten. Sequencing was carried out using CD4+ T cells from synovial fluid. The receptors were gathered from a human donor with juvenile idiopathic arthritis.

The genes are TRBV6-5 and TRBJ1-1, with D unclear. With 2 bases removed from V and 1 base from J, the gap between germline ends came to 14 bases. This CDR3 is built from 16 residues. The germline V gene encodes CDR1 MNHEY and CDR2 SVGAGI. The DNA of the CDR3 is TGTGCCAGCAGTTACCTGCATGAGGACTCGAACACTGAAGCTTTCTTT. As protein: CASSYLHEDSNTEAFF.

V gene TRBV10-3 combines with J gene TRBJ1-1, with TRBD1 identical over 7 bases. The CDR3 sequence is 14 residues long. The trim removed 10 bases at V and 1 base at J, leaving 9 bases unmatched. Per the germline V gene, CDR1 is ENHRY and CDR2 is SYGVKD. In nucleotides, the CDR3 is TGTGCCACTACGACAGGGTTTGAGAACACTGAAGCTTTCTTT. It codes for CATTTGFENTEAFF.

The CDR3 region has the DNA TGTGCCACCAGCAGAGACAAAGCGGGTGGCTACACCTTC. This gives the protein CATSRDKAGGYTF. This chain connects TRBV15 to TRBJ1-2; D is ambiguous. The CDR3 is 13 residues long. The germline V gene has CDR1 LNHNV and CDR2 YYDKDF (reference sequence). With 0 bases removed from V and 7 bases from J, the gap between germline ends came to 9 bases. Based on the CDR3 plus reference TRBV15 and TRBJ1-2, the full variable domain is DAMVIQNPRYQVTQFGKPVTLSCSQTLNHNVMYWYQQKSSQAPKLLFHYYDKDFNNEADTPDNFQSRRPNTSFCFLDIRSPGLGDTAMYLCATSRDKAGGYTFGSGTRLTVV.

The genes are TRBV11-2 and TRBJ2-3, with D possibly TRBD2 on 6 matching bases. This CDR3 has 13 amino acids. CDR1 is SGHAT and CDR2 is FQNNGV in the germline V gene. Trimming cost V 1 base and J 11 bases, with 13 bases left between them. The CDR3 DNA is TGTGCCAGCAGCTTAGGGTCTAGCGCGAGGCAGTATTTT. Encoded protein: CASSLGSSARQYF.

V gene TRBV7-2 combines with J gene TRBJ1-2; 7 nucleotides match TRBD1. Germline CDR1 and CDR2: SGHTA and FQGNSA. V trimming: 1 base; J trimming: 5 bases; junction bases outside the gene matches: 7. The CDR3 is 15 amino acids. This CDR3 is CASSLGGRGIYGYTF. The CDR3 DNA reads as TGTGCCAGCAGCTTAGGCGGCAGGGGGATATATGGCTACACCTTC.

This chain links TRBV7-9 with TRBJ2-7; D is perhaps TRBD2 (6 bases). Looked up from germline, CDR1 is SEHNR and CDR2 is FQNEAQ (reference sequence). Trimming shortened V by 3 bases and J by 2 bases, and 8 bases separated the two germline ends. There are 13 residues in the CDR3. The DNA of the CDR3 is TGTGCCAGCAGCTTTGGCGGGACCTACGAGCAGTACTTC. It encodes CASSFGGTYEQYF.

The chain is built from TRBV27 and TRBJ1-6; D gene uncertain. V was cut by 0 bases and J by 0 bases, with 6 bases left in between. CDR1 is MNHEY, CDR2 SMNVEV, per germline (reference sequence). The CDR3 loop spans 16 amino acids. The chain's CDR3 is CASSLSLSSYNSPLHF. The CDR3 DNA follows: TGTGCCAGCAGTTTATCCCTGAGCTCCTATAATTCACCCCTCCACTTT.

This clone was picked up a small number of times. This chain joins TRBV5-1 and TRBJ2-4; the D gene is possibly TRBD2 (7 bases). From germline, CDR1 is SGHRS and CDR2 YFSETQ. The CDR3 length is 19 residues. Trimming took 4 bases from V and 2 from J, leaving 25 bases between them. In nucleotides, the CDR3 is TGCGCCAGCAGCCAACGAGCGGGGCCGGTCGGGGGGCCCAAAAACATTCAGTACTTC. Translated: CASSQRAGPVGGPKNIQYF.

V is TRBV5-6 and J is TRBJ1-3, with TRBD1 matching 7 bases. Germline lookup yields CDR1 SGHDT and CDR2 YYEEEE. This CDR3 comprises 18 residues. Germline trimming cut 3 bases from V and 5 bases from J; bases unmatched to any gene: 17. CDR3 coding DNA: TGTGCCAGCAGCTCAAACAGGAACAGGGGACTGATACGAAACACCATATATTTT. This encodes CASSSNRNRGLIRNTIYF.

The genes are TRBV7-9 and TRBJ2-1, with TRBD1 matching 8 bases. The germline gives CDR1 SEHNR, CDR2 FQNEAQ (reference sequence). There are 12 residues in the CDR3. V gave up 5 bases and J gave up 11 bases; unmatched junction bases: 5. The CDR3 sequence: CASSRGQGKQFF. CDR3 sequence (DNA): TGTGCCAGCAGCCGCGGACAGGGAAAGCAGTTCTTC. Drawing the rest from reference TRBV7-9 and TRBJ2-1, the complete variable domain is DTGVSQNPRHKITKRGQNVTFRCDPISEHNRLYWYRQTLGQGPEFLTYFQNEAQLEKSRLLSDRFSAERPKGSFSTLEIQRTEQGDSAMYLCASSRGQGKQFFGPGTRLTVL.

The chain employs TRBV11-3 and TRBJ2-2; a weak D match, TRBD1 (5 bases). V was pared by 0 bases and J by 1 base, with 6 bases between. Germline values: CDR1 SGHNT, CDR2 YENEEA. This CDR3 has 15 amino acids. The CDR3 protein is CASSLDGQNTGELFF. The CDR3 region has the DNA TGTGCCAGCAGCTTAGACGGACAGAACACCGGGGAGCTGTTTTTT.

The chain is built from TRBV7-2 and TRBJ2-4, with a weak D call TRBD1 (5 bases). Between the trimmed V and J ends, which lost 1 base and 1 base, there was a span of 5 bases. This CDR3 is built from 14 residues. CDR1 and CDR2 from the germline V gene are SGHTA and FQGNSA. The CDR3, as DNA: TGTGCCAGCAGCTTAGAGGGGGCCAAAAACATTCAGTACTTC. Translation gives CASSLEGAKNIQYF.

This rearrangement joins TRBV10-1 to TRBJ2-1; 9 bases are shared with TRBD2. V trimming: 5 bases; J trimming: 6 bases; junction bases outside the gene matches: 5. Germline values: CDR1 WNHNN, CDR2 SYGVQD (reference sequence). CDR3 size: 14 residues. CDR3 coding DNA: TGCGCCAGCAGTCAAGGTAGCGGGAGCAATGAGCAGTTCTTC. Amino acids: CASSQGSGSNEQFF.

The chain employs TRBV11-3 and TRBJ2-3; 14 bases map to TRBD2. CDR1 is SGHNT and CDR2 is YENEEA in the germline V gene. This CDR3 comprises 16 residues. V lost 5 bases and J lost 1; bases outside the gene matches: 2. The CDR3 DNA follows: TGTGCCAGCAGCAAGGGACTAGCGGGGGGCACAGATACGCAGTATTTT. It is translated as CASSKGLAGGTDTQYF. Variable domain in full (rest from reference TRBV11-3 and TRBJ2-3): EAGVVQSPRYKIIEKKQPVAFWCNPISGHNTLYWYLQNLGQGPELLIRYENEEAVDDSQLPKDRFSAERLKGVDSTLKIQPAELGDSAVYLCASSKGLAGGTDTQYFGPGTRLTVL.

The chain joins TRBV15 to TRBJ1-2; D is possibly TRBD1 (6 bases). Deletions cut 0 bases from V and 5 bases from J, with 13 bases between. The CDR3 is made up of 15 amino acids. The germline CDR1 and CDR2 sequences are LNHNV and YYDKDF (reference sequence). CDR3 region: CATSRDLTGNYGYTF. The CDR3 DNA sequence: TGTGCCACCAGCAGAGATCTTACAGGGAATTATGGCTACACCTTC.

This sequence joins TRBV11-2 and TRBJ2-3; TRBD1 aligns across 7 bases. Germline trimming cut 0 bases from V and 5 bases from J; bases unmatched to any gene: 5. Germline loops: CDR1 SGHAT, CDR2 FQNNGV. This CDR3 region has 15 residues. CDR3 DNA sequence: TGTGCCAGCAGCTTAGAGAGACAGGGCGGAGATACGCAGTATTTT. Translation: CASSLERQGGDTQYF. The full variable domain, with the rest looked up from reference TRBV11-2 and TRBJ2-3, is EAGVAQSPRYKIIEKRQSVAFWCNPISGHATLYWYQQILGQGPKLLIQFQNNGVVDDSQLPKDRFSAERLKGVDSTLKIQPAKLEDSAVYLCASSLERQGGDTQYFGPGTRLTVL.

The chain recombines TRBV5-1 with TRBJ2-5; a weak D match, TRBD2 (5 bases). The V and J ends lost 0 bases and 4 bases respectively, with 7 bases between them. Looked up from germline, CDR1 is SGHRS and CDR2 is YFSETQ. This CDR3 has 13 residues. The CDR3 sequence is CASSLGGPETQYF. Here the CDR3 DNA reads TGCGCCAGCAGCTTGGGAGGGCCAGAGACCCAGTACTTC.

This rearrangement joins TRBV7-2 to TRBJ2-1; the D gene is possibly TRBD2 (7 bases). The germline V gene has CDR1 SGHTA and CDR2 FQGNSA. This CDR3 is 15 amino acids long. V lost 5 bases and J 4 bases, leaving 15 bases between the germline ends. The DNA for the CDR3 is TGTGCCAGCAGCGTCAATCGGGGGGCGTACAATGAGCAGTTCTTC. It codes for CASSVNRGAYNEQFF.

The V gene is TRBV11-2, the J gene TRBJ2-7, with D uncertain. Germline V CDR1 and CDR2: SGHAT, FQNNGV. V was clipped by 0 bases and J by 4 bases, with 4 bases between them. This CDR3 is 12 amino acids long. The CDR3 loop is CASSLDPYEQYF. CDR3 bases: TGTGCCAGCAGCTTAGACCCATACGAGCAGTACTTC.

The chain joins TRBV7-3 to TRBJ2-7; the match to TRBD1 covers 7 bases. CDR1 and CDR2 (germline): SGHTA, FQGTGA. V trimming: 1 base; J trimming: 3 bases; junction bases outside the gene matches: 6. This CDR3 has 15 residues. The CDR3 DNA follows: TGTGCCAGCAGCTTAAGGAAGGGGGCGGACTACGAGCAGTACTTC. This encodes CASSLRKGADYEQYF. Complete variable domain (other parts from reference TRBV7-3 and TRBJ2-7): GAGVSQTPSNKVTEKGKYVELRCDPISGHTALYWYRQSLGQGPEFLIYFQGTGAADDSGLPNDRFFAVRPEGSVSTLKIQRTERGDSAVYLCASSLRKGADYEQYFGPGTRLTVT.

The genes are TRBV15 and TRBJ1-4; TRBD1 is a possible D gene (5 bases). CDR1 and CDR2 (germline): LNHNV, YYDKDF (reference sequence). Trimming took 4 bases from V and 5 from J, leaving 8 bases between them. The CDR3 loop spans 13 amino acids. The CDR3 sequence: CATSINRNEKLFF. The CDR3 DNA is TGTGCCACCAGCATTAACAGGAATGAAAAACTGTTTTTT.